The sequence of this T cell receptor (beta chain) was determined in a study of blood T cell repertoires in COVID-19. The overall study: T cells, B-cell-depleted T cells, or PBMCs provided the cDNA or gDNA that served as material.

Everyone who took part was about 18 to 90 years old, and they came from about two dozen US areas. Recovered Cohort 3 donors showed two negative PCRs, clearance, or symptom resolution. In the original workflow: Cell counts per sample came from amplifying reference gene primers. The protocol was immunoSEQ multiplex PCR, while the TCRdb copy is restricted to in-frame clones and leaves out a portion. V and J calls and clone size follow that table, whereas D and trimming were derived from the DNA. The table records around 150,000 clones, 80% of them present only once. J lost 5 bases, V lost 4 bases, and 7 bases had no gene match. Per the germline V gene, CDR1 is MGHDK and CDR2 is SYGVNS. CDR3 length: 15 residues.

This TCR was sampled from a woman between 55 and 75 years old who had recovered from COVID-19. The chain recombines TRBV25-1 with TRBJ2-2; 7 positions match TRBD1. The sequencing input was PBMCs or T cells enriched from blood (not recorded which). CDR3 region: CASSVSGGKTGELFF. The CDR3 coding sequence is TGTGCCAGCAGTGTTTCAGGGGGTAAAACCGGGGAGCTGTTTTTT. The full variable domain, its missing parts supplied by reference TRBV25-1 and TRBJ2-2, is EADIYQTPRYLVIGTGKKITLECSQTMGHDKMYWYQQDPGMELHLIHYSYGVNSTEKGDLSSESTVSRIRTEHFPLTLESARPSHTSQYLCASSVSGGKTGELFFGEGSRLTVL.